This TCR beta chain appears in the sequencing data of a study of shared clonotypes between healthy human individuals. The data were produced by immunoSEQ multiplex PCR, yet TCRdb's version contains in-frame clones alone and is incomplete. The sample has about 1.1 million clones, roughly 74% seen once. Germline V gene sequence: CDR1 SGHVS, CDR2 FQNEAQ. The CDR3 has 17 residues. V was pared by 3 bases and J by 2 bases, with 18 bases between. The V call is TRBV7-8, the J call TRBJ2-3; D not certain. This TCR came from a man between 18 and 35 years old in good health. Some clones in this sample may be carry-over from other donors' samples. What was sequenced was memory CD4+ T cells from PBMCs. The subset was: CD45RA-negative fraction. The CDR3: CASSFPPEAANTDTQYF. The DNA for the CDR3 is TGTGCCAGCAGCTTCCCCCCTGAGGCGGCAAACACAGATACGCAGTATTTT.